A single T cell receptor beta chain is shown here with its context. Its antigen is not identified. It was with 60 Vbeta and 13 Jbeta primers that the PCR ran. Sequencing used immunoSEQ multiplex PCR; TCRdb keeps in-frame clones, though not all of them. This sample's table reports 130,000 to 150,000 clones. This sample was included in a study of cytomegalovirus exposure and HLA in healthy donors. Study findings and constraints: According to a later analysis, donors in an Asian-associated ancestry cluster reportedly had fewer N-insertions than the roughly 720-donor mean. Previous analysis showed most TCR beta V segments were productive about 87% or about 30% of the time. Later analysis identified a missense DCLRE1C variant that was linked to TCR beta V- and J-gene trimming.

Trimming removed 0 bases from V and 6 bases from J; junction bases left unmatched: 6. The CDR3 is 16 amino acids. Germline V lookup: CDR1 SEHNR, CDR2 FQNEAQ (reference sequence). Sequencing was done on a sample of PBMCs. The clonotype comes from a man aged 35-49 years in good health and CMV-seronegative. J is TRBJ2-1 and V is TRBV7-9; 9 nucleotides agree with TRBD2. CDR3 bases: TGTGCCAGCAGCTTAGCCAGCGGGGGGAGATCCAATGAGCAGTTCTTC. This gives the protein CASSLASGGRSNEQFF.